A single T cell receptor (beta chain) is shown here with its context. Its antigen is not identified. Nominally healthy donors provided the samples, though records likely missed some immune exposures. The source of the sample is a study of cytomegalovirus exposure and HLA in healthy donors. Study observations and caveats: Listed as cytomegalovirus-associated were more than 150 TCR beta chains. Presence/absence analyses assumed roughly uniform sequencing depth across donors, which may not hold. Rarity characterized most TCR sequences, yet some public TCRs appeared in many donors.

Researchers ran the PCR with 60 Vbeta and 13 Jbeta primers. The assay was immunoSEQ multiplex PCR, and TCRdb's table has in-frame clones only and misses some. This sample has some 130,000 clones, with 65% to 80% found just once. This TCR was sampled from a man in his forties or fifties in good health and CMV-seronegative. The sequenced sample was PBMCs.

CDR3 bases: TGTGCCAGCATCAGACAGGGTATAAACGAGCAGTACTTC. It encodes CASIRQGINEQYF. The chain combines TRBV28 with TRBJ2-7, with 7 bases that match TRBD1. The germline CDR1 and CDR2 sequences are MDHEN and SYDVKM. CDR3 length: 13 amino acids. V shed 7 bases, J shed 5 bases, and the junction held 8 bases outside the gene matches.